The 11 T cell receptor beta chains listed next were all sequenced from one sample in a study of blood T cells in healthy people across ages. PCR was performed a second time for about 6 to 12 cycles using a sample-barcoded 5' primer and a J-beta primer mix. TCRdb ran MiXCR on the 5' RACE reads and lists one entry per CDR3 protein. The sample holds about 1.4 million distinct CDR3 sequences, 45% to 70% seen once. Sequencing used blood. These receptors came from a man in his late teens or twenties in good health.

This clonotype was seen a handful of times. DNA of the CDR3: TGCAGCGTTGAAGACATACTAGCGGGAAGCACAGATACGCAGTATTTT. Translation gives CSVEDILAGSTDTQYF. This chain links TRBV29-1 with TRBJ2-3, with 10 bases that match TRBD2. The J segment lost 0 bases and the V segment lost 0 bases, leaving 3 bases of the junction unmatched. The CDR3 is 16 residues long. Germline CDR1 reads SQVTM; CDR2 reads ANQGSEA.

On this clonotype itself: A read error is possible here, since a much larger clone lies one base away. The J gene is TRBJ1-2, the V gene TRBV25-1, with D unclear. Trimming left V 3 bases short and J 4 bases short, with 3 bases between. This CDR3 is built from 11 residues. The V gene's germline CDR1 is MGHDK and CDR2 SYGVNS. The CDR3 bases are TGTGCCAGCAGTGACCCCTATGGCTACACCTTC. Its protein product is CASSDPYGYTF.

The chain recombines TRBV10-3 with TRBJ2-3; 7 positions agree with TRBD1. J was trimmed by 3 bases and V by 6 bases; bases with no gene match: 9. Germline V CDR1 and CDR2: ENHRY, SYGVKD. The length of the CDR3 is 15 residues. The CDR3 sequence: CAIRRQGSSTDTQYF. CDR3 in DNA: TGTGCCATCAGGAGACAGGGTTCGTCGACAGATACGCAGTATTTT.

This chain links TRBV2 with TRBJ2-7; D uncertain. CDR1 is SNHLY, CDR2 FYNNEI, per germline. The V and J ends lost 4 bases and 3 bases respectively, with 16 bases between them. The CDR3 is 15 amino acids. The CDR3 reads CASSVEALFFYEQYF. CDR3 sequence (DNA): TGTGCCAGCAGTGTTGAGGCCCTGTTTTTCTACGAGCAGTACTTC. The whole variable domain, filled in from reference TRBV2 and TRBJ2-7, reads EPEVTQTPSHQVTQMGQEVILRCVPISNHLYFYWYRQILGQKVEFLVSFYNNEISEKSEIFDDQFSVERPDGSNFTLKIRSTKLEDSAMYFCASSVEALFFYEQYFGPGTRLTVT.

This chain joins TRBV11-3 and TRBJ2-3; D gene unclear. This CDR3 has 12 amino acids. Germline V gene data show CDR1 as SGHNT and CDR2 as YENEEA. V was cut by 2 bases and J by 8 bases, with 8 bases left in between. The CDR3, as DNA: TGTGCCAGCAGCTTACCATTTAGTACGCAGTATTTT. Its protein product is CASSLPFSTQYF.

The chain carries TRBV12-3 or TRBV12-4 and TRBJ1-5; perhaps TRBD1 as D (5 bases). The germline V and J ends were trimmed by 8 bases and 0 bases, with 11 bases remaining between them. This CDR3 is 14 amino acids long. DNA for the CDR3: TGTGCCAGCGGGCTAGGGGATAGCAATCAGCCCCAGCATTTT. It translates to CASGLGDSNQPQHF.

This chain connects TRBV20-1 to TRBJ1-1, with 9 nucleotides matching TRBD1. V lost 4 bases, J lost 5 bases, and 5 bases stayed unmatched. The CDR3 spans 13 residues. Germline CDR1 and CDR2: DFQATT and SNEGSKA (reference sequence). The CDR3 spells CSANQGQGTEAFF. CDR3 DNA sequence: TGCAGTGCTAACCAAGGACAGGGGACTGAAGCTTTCTTT.

The CDR3 loop reads CASSQDKAGTEAFF. CDR3 sequence (DNA): TGTGCCAGCAGCCAAGATAAGGCGGGCACTGAAGCTTTCTTT. The chain recombines TRBV4-2 with TRBJ1-1; D remains ambiguous. V was clipped by 0 bases and J by 4 bases, with 9 bases between them. Germline V gene data show CDR1 as LGHNA and CDR2 as YNFKEQ. There are 14 residues in the CDR3.

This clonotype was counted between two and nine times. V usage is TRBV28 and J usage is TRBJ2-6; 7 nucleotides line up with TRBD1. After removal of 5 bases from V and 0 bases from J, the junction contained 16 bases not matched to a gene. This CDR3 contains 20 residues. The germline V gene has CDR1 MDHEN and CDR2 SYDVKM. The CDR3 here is CASSTAAITGTDSGANVLTF. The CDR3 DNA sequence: TGTGCCAGCAGTACAGCCGCAATAACCGGGACAGACTCTGGGGCCAACGTCCTGACTTTC.

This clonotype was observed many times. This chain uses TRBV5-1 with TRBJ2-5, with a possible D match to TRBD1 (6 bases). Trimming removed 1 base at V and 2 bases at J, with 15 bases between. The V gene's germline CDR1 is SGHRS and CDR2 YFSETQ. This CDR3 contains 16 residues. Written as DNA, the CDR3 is TGCGCCAGCAGCTTGAGTGGGACAAAAACTCAAGAGACCCAGTACTTC. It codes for CASSLSGTKTQETQYF.

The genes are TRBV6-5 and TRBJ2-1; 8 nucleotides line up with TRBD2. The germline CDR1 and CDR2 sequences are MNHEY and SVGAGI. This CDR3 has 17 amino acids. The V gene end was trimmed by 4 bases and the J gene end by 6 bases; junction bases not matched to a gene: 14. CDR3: CASSSTFFSGKINEQFF. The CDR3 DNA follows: TGTGCCAGCAGTTCGACCTTCTTTAGCGGGAAGATCAATGAGCAGTTCTTC.